These 19 T cell receptor beta chains were all obtained from the same sample, sequenced in a study of early T cells in non-severe SARS-CoV-2 infection. TCRdb ran MiXCR on the 5' RACE reads and lists one entry per CDR3 protein. Of about 24,000 distinct CDR3 sequences in the sample, roughly 4.2% were seen once. Sequencing was carried out using whole blood. These receptors all come from an adult who was a healthcare worker with PCR-confirmed SARS-CoV-2 infection or an uninfected control (not recorded which).

There are a few counts of this clonotype. V is TRBV10-3 and J is TRBJ2-5; D may be TRBD1 or TRBD2 (6 bases each). Trimming stripped 4 bases from V and 5 bases from J, with 14 bases between. The germline CDR1 and CDR2 sequences are ENHRY and SYGVKD. The CDR3 loop spans 14 amino acids. CDR3 sequence: CAISGQAGGETQYF. The CDR3 DNA follows: TGTGCCATCAGTGGACAGGCCGGAGGGGAGACCCAGTACTTC.

At least ten counts were recorded for this clonotype. The chain employs TRBV2 and TRBJ2-1; D is unclear. Deletions cut 1 base from V and 0 bases from J, with 13 bases between. Per the germline V gene, CDR1 is SNHLY and CDR2 is FYNNEI. CDR3 length equals 17 residues. The CDR3 DNA reads as TGTGCCAGCAGTGAAGGACTCTCCCTTAGCTCCTACAATGAGCAGTTCTTC. The encoded protein is CASSEGLSLSSYNEQFF.

This clonotype was recorded at least ten times. The rearrangement joins TRBV2 to TRBJ1-6; maybe TRBD1 (6 bases). CDR1 and CDR2 from the germline V gene are SNHLY and FYNNEI. The CDR3 is 15 amino acids. Trimming removed 7 bases from V and 9 bases from J, with 19 bases in between. CDR3 nucleotide sequence: TGTGCCAGCATTCAGGGGCCCCTTGAGTCTTCACCCCTCCACTTT. Amino acid sequence: CASIQGPLESSPLHF.

This clonotype occurred many times. The V and J genes are TRBV18 and TRBJ2-2; the D is unclear. The V and J ends lost 3 bases and 0 bases respectively, with 2 bases between them. Germline V CDR1 and CDR2: KGHSH, LQKENI. The CDR3 runs 13 residues. The CDR3 loop is CASSPPNTGELFF. The CDR3 DNA reads as TGTGCCAGCTCACCTCCGAACACCGGGGAGCTGTTTTTT.

This clonotype was counted ten times or more. The rearrangement uses TRBV28 and TRBJ2-5; D uncertain. V was trimmed by 5 bases and J by 4 bases, leaving 11 bases between them. Germline V gene lookup returns CDR1 MDHEN and CDR2 SYDVKM. The CDR3 is 13 residues long. The CDR3 loop is CASSTPARETQYF. The CDR3 nucleotides are TGTGCCAGCAGTACCCCCGCAAGAGAGACCCAGTACTTC.

Ten or more counts support this clonotype. The genes are TRBV5-4 and TRBJ1-1, with 8 bases identical to TRBD1. Per the germline V gene, CDR1 is SGHNT and CDR2 is YYREEE (reference sequence). The length of the CDR3 is 15 residues. The junction had 9 bases not matched to a gene; V was cut back by 3 bases and J by 5 bases. The CDR3 loop reads CASSYDGTGGTEAFF. CDR3 coding DNA: TGTGCCAGCAGCTACGACGGCACAGGGGGGACTGAAGCTTTCTTT.

This clonotype came up a few times. CDR3 sequence reads: CASSPSPDHERYF. The CDR3, as DNA: TGTGCCAGCTCACCCTCCCCCGATCACGAGAGGTACTTC. The V call is TRBV18, the J call TRBJ2-7, with unresolved D. Trimming left V 3 bases short and J 12 bases short, with 18 bases between. Germline V gene sequence: CDR1 KGHSH, CDR2 LQKENI. The CDR3 has 13 residues.

The sample holds many counts of this clonotype. The chain uses TRBV11-2 and TRBJ2-5; 7 nucleotides agree with TRBD1. The junction had 4 bases not matched to a gene; V was cut back by 1 base and J by 2 bases. Per germline, CDR1 SGHAT and CDR2 FQNNGV. This CDR3 is built from 15 residues. CDR3 loop: CASSLVQGSQETQYF. The DNA for the CDR3 is TGTGCCAGCAGCTTAGTACAGGGGTCACAAGAGACCCAGTACTTC.

The chain combines TRBV6-1 with TRBJ2-1; D call uncertain. CDR3 length equals 16 residues. V lost 4 bases to trimming and J lost 1 base, with 14 bases between them. Germline values: CDR1 MNHNS, CDR2 SASEGT. The CDR3 reads CASSVVRSGSYNEQFF. The CDR3 DNA sequence: TGTGCCAGCAGTGTTGTCAGATCTGGATCCTACAATGAGCAGTTCTTC.

In this sample, this clonotype turned up many times. This chain links TRBV5-4 with TRBJ2-1, with unresolved D. The CDR3 is 13 residues long. Germline CDR1 reads SGHNT; CDR2 reads YYREEE (reference sequence). The germline V and J ends were trimmed by 9 bases and 5 bases, with 15 bases remaining between them. CDR3 protein: CATTSPINNEQFF. CDR3 nucleotide sequence: TGTGCCACCACTTCCCCCATTAACAATGAGCAGTTCTTC.

This clonotype appeared many times. This chain connects TRBV20-1 to TRBJ1-5, with a possible D match to TRBD1 (5 bases). The CDR3 is made up of 14 amino acids. Trimming removed 5 bases from V and 0 bases from J, with 11 bases in between. Per germline, CDR1 DFQATT and CDR2 SNEGSKA (reference sequence). CDR3 protein: CSADGHHSNQPQHF. The CDR3 nucleotides read TGCAGTGCTGACGGACACCATAGCAATCAGCCCCAGCATTTT.

This clonotype occurred many times. The chain has TRBV11-2 and TRBJ2-3, with 13 bases matching TRBD2. The CDR3 extends over 16 amino acids. The germline CDR1 and CDR2 sequences are SGHAT and FQNNGV. The ends lost 4 bases at V and 4 bases at J; junction bases unmatched: 5. The CDR3: CASSSTSGRPPDTQYF. Written as DNA, the CDR3 is TGTGCCAGCAGCTCGACTAGCGGGAGGCCTCCAGATACGCAGTATTTT. Looking up the rest from reference TRBV11-2 and TRBJ2-3 gives the full variable domain: EAGVAQSPRYKIIEKRQSVAFWCNPISGHATLYWYQQILGQGPKLLIQFQNNGVVDDSQLPKDRFSAERLKGVDSTLKIQPAKLEDSAVYLCASSSTSGRPPDTQYFGPGTRLTVL.

The chain employs TRBV5-5 and TRBJ1-5, with D tentatively TRBD1 (6 bases). Germline V gene data show CDR1 as SGHKS and CDR2 as YYEKEE (reference sequence). V was clipped by 4 bases and J by 3 bases, with 8 bases between them. The CDR3 spans 13 residues. For the CDR3, the DNA is TGTGCCAGCAGCACAGGGACCAATCAGCCCCAGCATTTT. Its protein product is CASSTGTNQPQHF.

This clonotype has more than one count but fewer than ten. The CDR3 DNA sequence: TGTGCCAGCAGTTTTCTCGGCGGGCAGTTCTTC. This encodes CASSFLGGQFF. V gene TRBV12-3 or TRBV12-4 combines with J gene TRBJ2-1; D remains ambiguous. The CDR3 runs 11 residues. V lost 3 bases, J lost 12 bases, and 9 bases lay in between.

A few counts support this clonotype. This chain uses TRBV30 with TRBJ2-2; D is ambiguous. The CDR3 runs to 13 residues. V was shortened by 3 bases and J by 3 bases, with 8 bases between the two germline ends. Germline V gene data show CDR1 as GTSNPN and CDR2 as SVGIG (reference sequence). CDR3 bases: TGTGCCTGGAGCGGACCTTACACCGGGGAGCTGTTTTTT. As protein: CAWSGPYTGELFF. Together with reference TRBV30 and TRBJ2-2, the CDR3 gives the full variable domain: SQTIHQWPATLVQPVGSPLSLECTVEGTSNPNLYWYRQAAGRGLQLLFYSVGIGQISSEVPQNLSASRPQDRQFILSSKKLLLSDSGFYLCAWSGPYTGELFFGEGSRLTVL.

This clonotype has a count of ten or more. The rearrangement joins TRBV20-1 to TRBJ1-3, with 7 bases identical to TRBD1. With V trimmed by 6 bases and J by 0 bases, 11 bases remained unmatched. From germline, CDR1 is DFQATT and CDR2 SNEGSKA (reference sequence). The CDR3 extends over 16 amino acids. CDR3 protein: CSAPTGTVNSGNTIYF. The CDR3 nucleotides are TGCAGTGCCCCTACCGGGACAGTTAACTCTGGAAACACCATATATTTT.

The genes are TRBV4-1 and TRBJ2-7, with unresolved D. Germline V gives CDR1 MGHRA, CDR2 YSYEKL. CDR3 length: 13 amino acids. V dropped 0 bases and J dropped 6 bases, with 9 bases sitting between them. The CDR3 is CASSQDGSVEQYF. CDR3 nucleotide sequence: TGCGCCAGCAGCCAAGATGGTTCCGTCGAGCAGTACTTC.

This clonotype has ten or more counts. The gene calls are TRBV2 and TRBJ2-5; the D gene could be TRBD1 or TRBD2 (5 bases each). CDR1 is SNHLY, CDR2 FYNNEI, per germline. V was pared by 6 bases and J by 2 bases, with 16 bases between. The CDR3 is 15 amino acids. This CDR3 reads CASRYQGEGQETQYF. The DNA for the CDR3 is TGTGCCAGCAGATATCAGGGAGAGGGGCAAGAGACCCAGTACTTC.

J is TRBJ1-4 and V is TRBV25-1; D unclear. Trimming shortened V by 5 bases and J by 9 bases, and 7 bases separated the two germline ends. The CDR3 spans 11 residues. CDR1 is MGHDK and CDR2 is SYGVNS in the germline V gene. The CDR3 loop reads CASSRGQKLFF. CDR3 nucleotides: TGTGCCAGCAGTCGGGGTCAAAAACTGTTTTTT.